This T cell receptor (beta chain) was captured by sequencing in a study of ipilimumab plus nivolumab after autologous stem cell transplantation. Across the whole study: A median of about eight nivolumab and 4 to 6 ipilimumab doses were given. Myeloma patients were high-risk transplant-naive or relapsed within 3 years of first autologous transplant.

From germline, CDR1 is SGHNT and CDR2 YYREEE (reference sequence). The CDR3 loop spans 14 amino acids. Trimming took 0 bases from V and 9 from J; bases not matched to a gene: 2. Checkpoint therapy with ipilimumab 1 mg/kg began 14 to 28 days after transplant. The data were produced by immunoSEQ multiplex PCR, yet TCRdb's version contains in-frame clones alone and is incomplete. Of approximately 6,900 clones in the sample, around 89% were seen once. This clone turned up a few times. This rearrangement joins TRBV5-4 to TRBJ2-2; 10 positions match TRBD2. Source: PBMCs, taken in a trial of ipilimumab plus nivolumab as post-transplant consolidation. This sequence was found in a female donor with multiple myeloma. The CDR3 nucleotides are TGTGCCAGCAGCTTGGAGGGACTAGCGAGGGAGCTGTTTTTT. Translation gives CASSLEGLARELFF. Drawing the rest from reference TRBV5-4 and TRBJ2-2, the complete variable domain is ETGVTQSPTHLIKTRGQQVTLRCSSQSGHNTVSWYQQALGQGPQFIFQYYREEENGRGNFPPRFSGLQFPNYSSELNVNALELDDSALYLCASSLEGLARELFFGEGSRLTVL.